Each of the 20 T cell receptor beta chains below was sequenced from the same sample in a study of T cells after yellow fever vaccination. MiXCR, run by TCRdb on the 5' RACE reads, gives a single entry per CDR3 protein. This table holds roughly 500,000 distinct CDR3 sequences, about 19% found once. Source: PBMCs, taken 15 days after the yellow fever booster vaccination. All receptors derive from a man aged 30 to 39 who received the YFV17D yellow fever vaccine.

The chain carries TRBV4-3 and TRBJ1-3; D gene ambiguous. The CDR3 has 15 amino acids. The ends were cut back, 0 bases at V and 4 bases at J, with 10 bases in the middle. Germline assignment: CDR1 LGHNA and CDR2 YSLEER. The CDR3, as DNA: TGCGCCAGCAGCCAAGACGTGGGAGGAGGAAACACCATATATTTT. The encoded protein is CASSQDVGGGNTIYF.

This clonotype was found a few times. This chain links TRBV12-3 or TRBV12-4 with TRBJ2-7, with D possibly being TRBD1 (6 bases). V was shortened by 3 bases and J by 7 bases, with 22 bases between the two germline ends. This CDR3 region has 16 residues. CDR3 sequence reads: CASSFQPRERGGEQYF. DNA for the CDR3: TGTGCCAGCAGTTTTCAGCCCCGAGAGAGAGGGGGTGAGCAGTACTTC.

This clonotype showed up many times. This chain connects TRBV3-1 to TRBJ2-2; D remains ambiguous. V was shortened by 0 bases and J by 6 bases, with 2 bases between the two germline ends. CDR3 length: 12 residues. The germline V gene has CDR1 LGHDT and CDR2 YNNKEL (reference sequence). The DNA of the CDR3 is TGTGCCAGCAGCCAAGAGGCCGGGGAGCTGTTTTTT. Translated, it gives CASSQEAGELFF.

This clonotype was seen just once. V gene TRBV7-2 combines with J gene TRBJ2-3, with 10 bases aligning to TRBD2. Per germline, CDR1 SGHTA and CDR2 FQGNSA. The CDR3 extends over 15 amino acids. Trimming took 4 bases from V and 7 from J; bases not matched to a gene: 8. CDR3 sequence: CASSSPGLAYYTQYF. The CDR3 DNA sequence: TGTGCCAGCAGCTCGCCGGGACTAGCGTACTATACGCAGTATTTT.

The chain couples TRBV5-1 to TRBJ2-5; 11 nucleotides align to TRBD2. CDR3 length equals 15 residues. Germline V CDR1 and CDR2: SGHRS, YFSETQ. Trimming removed 4 bases from V and 4 bases from J; junction bases left unmatched: 6. CDR3 sequence reads: CASSLRLAGSETQYF. The CDR3 nucleotides read TGCGCCAGCAGCCTAAGACTAGCGGGATCAGAGACCCAGTACTTC.

This clonotype was seen at least ten times. The rearrangement joins TRBV4-2 to TRBJ2-7, with D maybe TRBD1 (5 bases). The germline V gene has CDR1 LGHNA and CDR2 YNFKEQ. V lost 1 base, J lost 2 bases, and 9 bases lay in between. The CDR3 extends over 14 amino acids. The CDR3 spells CASSQGQGTYEQYF. The CDR3 DNA reads as TGTGCCAGCAGCCAAGGCCAGGGCACCTACGAGCAGTACTTC.

This clonotype was found many times. This chain connects TRBV28 to TRBJ2-5; maybe TRBD1 (6 bases). Germline CDR1 MDHEN, CDR2 SYDVKM. The ends were cut back, 5 bases at V and 0 bases at J, with 13 bases in the middle. The CDR3 spans 15 residues. CDR3 DNA: TGTGCCAGCAGTAGAAGCCGGGACAACCAAGAGACCCAGTACTTC. This codes for CASSRSRDNQETQYF.

This clonotype appeared a few times. The chain employs TRBV23-1 and TRBJ2-4; D perhaps matches TRBD1 (5 bases). TRBV23-1 is classed as an ORF, of uncertain function. CDR3 length: 15 amino acids. V shed 2 bases and J shed 0 bases, with 8 bases lying between them. The CDR3 nucleotides are TGCGCCAGCAGTCAAACAGGCCTAGCCAAAAACATTCAGTACTTC. Translation: CASSQTGLAKNIQYF.

This clonotype was observed at least ten times. The chain has TRBV7-2 and TRBJ1-1; a possible D gene is TRBD1 (5 bases). V lost 6 bases, J lost 4 bases, and 18 bases lay in between. Germline CDR1 SGHTA, CDR2 FQGNSA. This CDR3 has 15 amino acids. This CDR3 is CASSLTKGKFTEAFF. The CDR3 nucleotides are TGTGCCAGCAGTTTGACCAAGGGGAAGTTCACTGAAGCTTTCTTT.

This clonotype has only a few counts. The chain carries TRBV29-1 and TRBJ2-1, with 8 bases identical to TRBD2. The CDR3 has 15 residues. The V gene's germline CDR1 is SQVTM and CDR2 ANQGSEA. V trimming: 5 bases; J trimming: 7 bases; junction bases outside the gene matches: 13. As DNA, the CDR3 is TGCAGCGTTCGTTCGGAGGTAGCGGGAAATAATGAGCAGTTCTTC. This codes for CSVRSEVAGNNEQFF.

This clonotype was counted ten times or more. This chain links TRBV3-1 with TRBJ1-1; no definite D call. The CDR3 covers 14 residues. CDR1 and CDR2 (germline): LGHDT, YNNKEL (reference sequence). The V gene lost 0 bases and the J gene lost 6 bases, with 11 bases spanning the gap. The chain's CDR3 is CASSQDYDLPEAFF. In DNA form, the CDR3 reads TGTGCCAGCAGCCAAGATTACGATCTCCCTGAAGCTTTCTTT.

V usage is TRBV3-1 and J usage is TRBJ2-5, with TRBD2 as a possible D gene (5 bases). Germline values: CDR1 LGHDT, CDR2 YNNKEL (reference sequence). The ends were cut back, 3 bases at V and 5 bases at J, with 13 bases in the middle. CDR3 length equals 14 residues. The CDR3, as DNA: TGTGCCAGCAGCCAGGGCGCGGGTCCCGAGACCCAGTACTTC. This codes for CASSQGAGPETQYF.

This clonotype was detected a few times. The V and J genes are TRBV29-1 and TRBJ2-2; 9 positions match TRBD2. In germline, CDR1 is SQVTM, CDR2 ANQGSEA. Trimming cost V 3 bases and J 1 base; bases outside gene matches: 6. This CDR3 is 16 amino acids long. The CDR3 nucleotides are TGCAGCGTTGAGACTAGCGGCACCGAGAACACCGGGGAGCTGTTTTTT. Translated: CSVETSGTENTGELFF.

This clonotype occurred a few times. The gene calls are TRBV7-2 and TRBJ2-5, with a tentative D call TRBD2 (6 bases). CDR3 size: 17 residues. CDR1 and CDR2 from the germline V gene are SGHTA and FQGNSA. V was pared by 5 bases and J by 5 bases, with 24 bases between. CDR3 loop: CASSARPTSTGRETQYF. Here the CDR3 DNA reads TGTGCCAGCAGCGCCCGCCCTACTAGCACGGGACGGGAGACCCAGTACTTC.

The chain links TRBV15 to TRBJ2-5; unclear D gene. The germline V and J ends were trimmed by 3 bases and 4 bases, with 15 bases remaining between them. Germline CDR1 is LNHNV and CDR2 is YYDKDF (reference sequence). The CDR3 runs to 15 residues. CDR3 region: CATSSPSRRPETQYF. In DNA, the CDR3 is TGTGCCACCAGCAGCCCATCTAGACGCCCAGAGACCCAGTACTTC.

This clonotype has ten or more counts. This chain joins TRBV21-1 and TRBJ1-1; TRBD1 was called by the table and not checked on the DNA. TRBV21-1 is a pseudogene locus. CDR3 length equals 15 residues. The CDR3 sequence is CASSNHTGLHTEAFF. The DNA of the CDR3 is TGTGCCAGCAGCAACCATACAGGGTTACACACTGAAGCTTTCTTT.

In this sample, this clonotype turned up a few times. V usage is TRBV7-8 and J usage is TRBJ1-5; 9 nucleotides agree with TRBD1. Trimming removed 5 bases from V and 13 bases from J; junction bases left unmatched: 6. CDR3 length equals 12 residues. From germline, CDR1 is SGHVS and CDR2 FQNEAQ. CDR3 in DNA: TGTGCCAGCAGCATGACAGGGGGACCACAGCATTTT. As protein: CASSMTGGPQHF.

The genes are TRBV20-1 and TRBJ2-1; D is unresolved. Germline CDR1 and CDR2: DFQATT and SNEGSKA (reference sequence). Trimming cost V 3 bases and J 3 bases, with 9 bases left between them. This CDR3 is 13 amino acids long. DNA of the CDR3: TGCAGTGCTAGGTTCCCCGTCTACAATGAGCAGTTCTTC. This translates into CSARFPVYNEQFF.

The V call is TRBV20-1, the J call TRBJ2-3; weak D call: TRBD2 (5 bases). This CDR3 contains 11 residues. Trimming stripped 7 bases from V and 3 bases from J, with 8 bases between. Germline CDR1 is DFQATT and CDR2 is SNEGSKA (reference sequence). CDR3 nucleotides: TGCAGTGGTGGGAGTACAGATACGCAGTATTTT. Its translation is CSGGSTDTQYF.

V gene TRBV20-1 combines with J gene TRBJ2-2; TRBD1 agrees at 7 bases. The CDR3 contains 14 residues. V lost 5 bases, J lost 6 bases, and 9 bases stayed unmatched. The germline gives CDR1 DFQATT, CDR2 SNEGSKA (reference sequence). CDR3 nucleotide sequence: TGCAGTGCTCGCCCCCCAGGGGGAGCCGGGGAGCTGTTTTTT. Its translation is CSARPPGGAGELFF.